This entry lists 23 T cell receptor beta chains sequenced from one sample in a study of T-cell reconstitution after alpha-beta-depleted transplantation in children (TCRdb year 2016). Libraries came from PCR. Sequencing relied on an Illumina HiSeq 2500. TCR library preparation used molecular barcoding, with unique molecular identifiers applied to normalize quantification of the TCRbeta repertoire. The raw public data were reprocessed by TCRdb itself: fastp quality trimming at Q25, MiXCR clonotype calling, in-frame beta chains only. Each CDR3 protein appears once, grouped with its most common genes and DNA. This sample holds approximately 270,000 distinct CDR3 sequences; more than 20% were observed only once. The ten most abundant clones make up roughly 5% of the sample. Interpreted using the paper, the treatment or condition label stands for: allogeneic hematopoietic cell transplantation with graft depleted of TCRalphabeta T cells and CD19 B cells.

The sequencing used PBMCs, mostly from graft donor cells, collected 360 days after TCRalphabeta/CD19-depleted stem cell transplant. These receptor sequences come from a female patient between 2 and 10 years old who had a stem cell transplant for congenital amegakaryocytic thrombocytopenia, so the T cells may come from the graft donor.

This clonotype was seen only a few times. The chain combines TRBV28 with TRBJ2-3; 13 nucleotides align to TRBD2. The CDR3 is made up of 19 amino acids. Germline CDR1 and CDR2: MDHEN and SYDVKM. Losses at the gene ends were 5 bases for V and 5 bases for J; bases not matched to a gene: 16. CDR3 in amino acids: CASSVLAGGPIWFLDTQYF. The CDR3 DNA reads as TGTGCCAGCAGTGTACTAGCGGGAGGGCCCATTTGGTTTCTAGATACGCAGTATTTT.

The rearrangement links TRBV9 to TRBJ1-1; 7 bases are shared with TRBD1. J gave up 6 bases and V 4 bases, and 9 bases lay outside the gene matches. The CDR3 is 14 residues long. Germline loops: CDR1 SGDLS, CDR2 YYNGEE. CDR3 sequence (DNA): TGTGCCAGCAGCCTGAGGGACAGTAACCCTGAAGCTTTCTTT. It codes for CASSLRDSNPEAFF.

This clonotype showed up just once. A read error may be the cause here, since a much bigger clone is one base away. The CDR3 does not end in the conserved phenylalanine or tryptophan, so this is likely a read error. J is TRBJ2-2 and V is TRBV5-1; 8 bases line up with TRBD2. Losses at the gene ends were 4 bases for V and 7 bases for J; bases not matched to a gene: 6. This CDR3 comprises 14 residues. Looked up from germline, CDR1 is SGHRS and CDR2 is YFSETQ. The CDR3 sequence is CASSLGLAIGELFC. For the CDR3, the DNA is TGCGCCAGCAGCCTTGGACTAGCTATCGGGGAGCTGTTTTGT.

This chain joins TRBV25-1 and TRBJ1-5; D might be TRBD1 (6 bases). The CDR3 runs 18 residues. The ends were cut back, 6 bases at V and 0 bases at J, with 21 bases in the middle. CDR1 is MGHDK, CDR2 SYGVNS, per germline. The CDR3 spells CASSRFIDRLYSNQPQHF. The CDR3 bases are TGTGCCAGCAGCCGATTTATTGACAGGCTCTATAGCAATCAGCCCCAGCATTTT.

This chain joins TRBV14 and TRBJ1-3; D ambiguous. The CDR3 is made up of 12 amino acids. Trimming cost V 2 bases and J 8 bases, with 7 bases left between them. The V gene's germline CDR1 is SGHDN and CDR2 FVKESK. The CDR3 is CASSQTSYTIYF. The CDR3 nucleotides read TGTGCCAGCAGCCAAACGAGTTACACCATATATTTT.

This clonotype was detected ten times or more. CDR3 coding DNA: TGCGCCAGCAGCCTGATGTCAGGTAGAGATGGGGACATTCAGTACTTC. Its translation: CASSLMSGRDGDIQYF. This chain links TRBV5-1 with TRBJ2-4; D is unresolved. V gave up 4 bases and J gave up 8 bases, with 22 bases separating them. Germline V gene data show CDR1 as SGHRS and CDR2 as YFSETQ. This CDR3 has 16 amino acids.

About this clonotype itself: One end of the junction fails to match germline, which may point to a read error. The genes are TRBV4-1 and TRBJ2-7, with D hard to call. From germline, CDR1 is MGHRA and CDR2 YSYEKL. The CDR3 contains 14 residues. CDR3 in DNA: TGCGCCAGCAGCCAAGAACTTTGGGGATACGAGCATTACTTC. Translating gives CASSQELWGYEHYF.

This clonotype was detected many times. The gene calls are TRBV4-1 and TRBJ1-2; D ambiguous. Germline V lookup: CDR1 MGHRA, CDR2 YSYEKL. CDR3 length: 15 residues. V was clipped by 7 bases and J by 0 bases, with 15 bases between them. In nucleotides, the CDR3 is TGCGCCAGCACGGCTCAATTGGTTGCTAACTATGGCTACACCTTC. Protein product: CASTAQLVANYGYTF.

This clonotype was seen ten or more times. The chain joins TRBV10-2 to TRBJ2-1; TRBD1 might be the D (6 bases). Germline CDR1 is WSHSY and CDR2 is SAAADI. Trimming removed 7 bases from V and 4 bases from J, with 17 bases in between. The CDR3 sequence is 15 residues long. CDR3: CASTTGTSYYNEQFF. Here the CDR3 DNA reads TGCGCCAGCACAACGGGGACATCTTATTACAATGAGCAGTTCTTC.

This clonotype has just a few counts. This rearrangement joins TRBV20-1 to TRBJ1-4, with 9 bases matching TRBD1. V was pared by 1 base and J by 8 bases, with 8 bases of the junction left unmatched. The CDR3 has 15 residues. The germline gives CDR1 DFQATT, CDR2 SNEGSKA (reference sequence). As DNA, the CDR3 is TGCAGTGCTAGAGCCTTAGGGGACAGGGTAGAAAAACTGTTTTTT. Translating it yields CSARALGDRVEKLFF.

This clonotype has a handful of counts. The chain is built from TRBV7-2 and TRBJ2-5, with D perhaps matching TRBD2 (6 bases). The CDR3 has 9 residues. The germline V gene has CDR1 SGHTA and CDR2 FQGNSA. Trimming took off 11 bases at V and 5 bases at J, with 6 bases between the two ends. CDR3 loop: CAAGETQYF. For the CDR3, the DNA is TGTGCCGCGGGGGAGACCCAGTACTTC.

This clonotype has more than one count but fewer than ten. The V call is TRBV5-1, the J call TRBJ2-7; D gene uncertain. Germline CDR1 SGHRS, CDR2 YFSETQ. The CDR3 spans 12 residues. Trimming pared 4 bases from V and 1 base from J, leaving 6 bases between. The CDR3 region has the DNA TGCGCCAGCAGCGAAGGATCCTACGAGCAGTACTTC. It translates to CASSEGSYEQYF. Full variable domain (missing parts from reference TRBV5-1 and TRBJ2-7): KAGVTQTPRYLIKTRGQQVTLSCSPISGHRSVSWYQQTPGQGLQFLFEYFSETQRNKGNFPGRFSGRQFSNSRSEMNVSTLELGDSALYLCASSEGSYEQYFGPGTRLTVT.

V usage is TRBV4-1 and J usage is TRBJ2-7; the match to TRBD1 covers 8 bases. The CDR3 is 16 residues long. Trimming at V came to 2 bases and at J to 4 bases, leaving 10 bases not matched to a gene. The germline CDR1 and CDR2 sequences are MGHRA and YSYEKL. In nucleotides, the CDR3 is TGCGCCAGCAGCCAAACCGGGACAGGAAGACCATACGAGCAGTACTTC. Protein product: CASSQTGTGRPYEQYF.

In its sample, this clonotype was seen a few times. The chain employs TRBV7-2 and TRBJ1-1; D might be TRBD1 (5 bases). CDR1 is SGHTA, CDR2 FQGNSA, per germline. The CDR3 length is 15 residues. V lost 1 base, J lost 5 bases, and 14 bases lay in between. Here the CDR3 reads CASSLVWRGGTEAFF. The CDR3 DNA reads TGTGCCAGCAGCTTAGTATGGAGGGGTGGGACTGAAGCTTTCTTT.

The CDR3 loop is CASSLVGRNTGELFF. CDR3 nucleotides: TGTGCCAGCAGTCTAGTAGGCAGAAACACCGGGGAGCTGTTTTTT. The chain combines TRBV7-8 with TRBJ2-2; D uncertain. Germline values: CDR1 SGHVS, CDR2 FQNEAQ. V lost 6 bases, J lost 2 bases, and 13 bases lay in between. This CDR3 is 15 amino acids long.

This clonotype was observed a handful of times. The chain joins TRBV2 to TRBJ2-7; 7 nucleotides match TRBD1. After removal of 11 bases from V and 0 bases from J, the junction contained 7 bases not matched to a gene. The CDR3 covers 13 residues. The germline gives CDR1 SNHLY, CDR2 FYNNEI. The CDR3 nucleotides are TGTGCCGCCAGGACAGGAGTCTCCTACGAGCAGTACTTC. This encodes CAARTGVSYEQYF.

The rearrangement uses TRBV4-3 and TRBJ2-1; 9 nucleotides agree with TRBD2. V shed 5 bases, J shed 1 base, and the junction held 3 bases outside the gene matches. From germline, CDR1 is LGHNA and CDR2 YSLEER. The CDR3 is 15 residues long. This CDR3 reads CASSDSGSSYNEQFF. Written as DNA, the CDR3 is TGCGCCAGCAGCGATAGCGGGAGTTCCTACAATGAGCAGTTCTTC.

This clonotype has a handful of counts. J is TRBJ2-3 and V is TRBV2; the D gene could be TRBD1 or TRBD2 (5 bases each). Trimming stripped 7 bases from V and 4 bases from J, with 12 bases between. Germline V CDR1 and CDR2: SNHLY, FYNNEI. The CDR3 consists of 13 residues. As DNA, the CDR3 is TGTGCCAGCACTGGCAGGGAGTCAGATACGCAGTATTTT. Amino acids: CASTGRESDTQYF. Full variable domain (remainder filled in from reference TRBV2 and TRBJ2-3): EPEVTQTPSHQVTQMGQEVILRCVPISNHLYFYWYRQILGQKVEFLVSFYNNEISEKSEIFDDQFSVERPDGSNFTLKIRSTKLEDSAMYFCASTGRESDTQYFGPGTRLTVL.

The V call is TRBV20-1, the J call TRBJ2-7; TRBD2 might be the D (5 bases). This CDR3 has 15 residues. The ends were cut back, 6 bases at V and 6 bases at J, with 24 bases in the middle. Germline values: CDR1 DFQATT, CDR2 SNEGSKA (reference sequence). CDR3 sequence reads: CSAGNLGKKKIEQYF. Written as DNA, the CDR3 is TGCAGTGCCGGGAATTTGGGGAAAAAGAAGATCGAGCAGTACTTC.

The V and J genes are TRBV5-1 and TRBJ2-5, with D perhaps being TRBD1 or TRBD2 (6 bases each). Trimming removed 4 bases from V and 5 bases from J, with 21 bases in between. This CDR3 comprises 16 residues. Germline loops: CDR1 SGHRS, CDR2 YFSETQ. CDR3 sequence reads: CASSAPRYVGGETQYF. The CDR3 DNA reads TGCGCCAGCAGCGCCCCACGCTACGTAGGGGGGGAGACCCAGTACTTC. Complete variable domain (other parts from reference TRBV5-1 and TRBJ2-5): KAGVTQTPRYLIKTRGQQVTLSCSPISGHRSVSWYQQTPGQGLQFLFEYFSETQRNKGNFPGRFSGRQFSNSRSEMNVSTLELGDSALYLCASSAPRYVGGETQYFGPGTRLLVL.

Concerning this clonotype: A much larger clone lies a single base off, so this may be a read error. This chain links TRBV12-3 or TRBV12-4 with TRBJ2-1; TRBD2 agrees at 7 bases. The CDR3 runs to 15 residues. The CDR3 reads CASSSAGLRHNEEFF. The CDR3 nucleotides are TGTGCCAGCAGTTCAGCGGGACTGAGGCACAATGAGGAGTTCTTC.

The chain is built from TRBV4-1 and TRBJ1-4; 9 bases agree with TRBD1. Germline V gene sequence: CDR1 MGHRA, CDR2 YSYEKL. The J segment lost 6 bases and the V segment lost 4 bases, leaving 6 bases of the junction unmatched. The CDR3 totals 15 residues. CDR3 in DNA: TGCGCCAGCAGCCCACCGGGACAGGGATATGAAAAACTGTTTTTT. Encoded protein: CASSPPGQGYEKLFF.

This chain uses TRBV15 with TRBJ2-3; 7 nucleotides line up with TRBD1. The V segment lost 0 bases and the J segment 2 bases; nucleotides outside the gene matches: 17. The germline V gene has CDR1 LNHNV and CDR2 YYDKDF (reference sequence). This CDR3 region has 20 residues. Here the CDR3 reads CATSRDLGPMTGIFTDTQYF. The CDR3 nucleotides are TGTGCCACCAGCAGAGATCTTGGTCCGATGACAGGGATATTCACAGATACGCAGTATTTT.